One sample yielded the 13 T cell receptor beta chains listed below, sequenced in a study of T cells in Graves' hyperthyroidism and ophthalmopathy. TCR beta CDR3 regions were amplified from RNA. Using the HTBI primer set, a first-round RT-PCR was run on the TCR CDR3. TCRdb re-called the multiplex PCR reads with MiXCR, one entry per CDR3 protein. The table shows over 500,000 distinct CDR3 sequences, with about 45% occurring only once. Sequencing was done on a sample of peripheral blood or thyroid tissue (not recorded which). The receptor set was obtained from an adult woman with Graves' disease, either hyperthyroidism or ophthalmopathy (not recorded which).

This clonotype was observed a handful of times. A clone one base away is much larger, so this may be a read error. This chain joins TRBV7-8 and TRBJ2-7; no clear D. This CDR3 comprises 12 residues. The V gene lost 6 bases and the J gene lost 2 bases, with 8 bases spanning the gap. From germline, CDR1 is SGHVS and CDR2 FQNEAQ. For the CDR3, the DNA is TGTGCCAGCAGTCCGGACGCCTACGAGCAGTACTTC. This codes for CASSPDAYEQYF.

The genes are TRBV7-3 and TRBJ2-5; TRBD1 agrees at 8 bases. There are 14 residues in the CDR3. CDR1 is SGHTA, CDR2 FQGTGA, per germline. The V and J ends lost 5 bases and 7 bases, in that order; junction bases with no gene match: 9. CDR3 in amino acids: CASSADYGTGTQYF. For the CDR3, the DNA is TGTGCCAGCAGCGCAGACTACGGGACAGGGACCCAGTACTTC.

This clonotype was seen once. V is TRBV7-2 and J is TRBJ1-2; 7 bases map to TRBD1. Germline V gene sequence: CDR1 SGHTA, CDR2 FQGNSA. This CDR3 is 14 amino acids long. V dropped 5 bases and J dropped 4; count of bases not matched to a gene: 7. As DNA, the CDR3 is TGTGCCAGCAGCGCGCCGACAGGGTTCTATGGCTACACCTTC. It encodes CASSAPTGFYGYTF.

V usage is TRBV7-2 and J usage is TRBJ1-1, with a tentative D call TRBD1 (5 bases). Trimming took off 6 bases at V and 5 bases at J, with 13 bases between the two ends. This CDR3 contains 13 residues. Germline V lookup: CDR1 SGHTA, CDR2 FQGNSA. The CDR3 is CASRIAGLTEAFF. The CDR3 DNA reads TGTGCCAGCAGAATAGCGGGGCTTACTGAAGCTTTCTTT.

This chain uses TRBV7-9 with TRBJ1-1; tentative D call: TRBD1 (6 bases). CDR3 length equals 13 residues. Per germline, CDR1 SEHNR and CDR2 FQNEAQ (reference sequence). With 2 bases removed from V and 10 bases from J, the gap between germline ends came to 14 bases. As DNA, the CDR3 is TGTGCCAGCAGCTTACAAGGGGGAGAGGGAGCTTTCTTT. Encoded protein: CASSLQGGEGAFF.

There are a few counts of this clonotype. Relative to the germline gene, one junction end is altered; a read error may explain this. The rearrangement links TRBV7-7 to TRBJ2-5; 7 bases agree with TRBD1. CDR3 length: 15 residues. CDR1 is SSHAT, CDR2 FNYEAQ, per germline (reference sequence). CDR3 loop: CASSSWTGAHQTQYF. The DNA of the CDR3 is TGTGCTAGCAGCTCCTGGACAGGAGCCCACCAGACCCAGTACTTC.

This clonotype occurred many times. J is TRBJ2-7 and V is TRBV5-1, with TRBD2 matching 10 bases. CDR3 size: 17 residues. V lost 4 bases, J lost 2 bases, and 12 bases stayed unmatched. Germline loops: CDR1 SGHRS, CDR2 YFSETQ. In nucleotides, the CDR3 is TGCGCCAGCAGCATCATGCGGCGGACTAGCGGACCCTACGAGCAGTACTTC. This encodes CASSIMRRTSGPYEQYF.

V and J are TRBV12-3 or TRBV12-4 and TRBJ2-5, with 7 bases identical to TRBD2. V was pared by 6 bases and J by 4 bases, with 5 bases of the junction left unmatched. This CDR3 has 13 residues. The CDR3 is CASRGGPTETQYF. The CDR3, as DNA: TGTGCCAGCAGGGGAGGGCCAACAGAGACCCAGTACTTC.

Turning to this clonotype: Relative to the germline gene, one junction end is altered; a read error may explain this. The chain employs TRBV6-1 and TRBJ2-6, with a weak D call TRBD1 (5 bases). Germline V lookup: CDR1 MNHNS, CDR2 SASEGT. The CDR3 spans 15 residues. The CDR3 protein is CASRPPSSGADVLTF. CDR3 nucleotides: TGTGCCAGCAGGCCTCCGAGCTCTGGGGCCGACGTCCTGACTTTC.

This clonotype appeared many times. The V call is TRBV30, the J call TRBJ2-3; D unclear. CDR1 and CDR2 from the germline V gene are GTSNPN and SVGIG (reference sequence). The V end was cut by 3 bases, the J end by 4 bases, with 8 bases between. CDR3 length: 12 residues. CDR3 sequence reads: CAWRSTSDTQYF. CDR3 nucleotide sequence: TGTGCCTGGAGATCTACTTCAGATACGCAGTATTTT.

This clonotype was recorded once. The V gene is TRBV20-1, the J gene TRBJ2-7; D is undetermined. CDR1 is DFQATT and CDR2 is SNEGSKA in the germline V gene (reference sequence). V lost 0 bases to trimming and J lost 3 bases, with 12 bases between them. This CDR3 has 14 amino acids. The CDR3 DNA follows: TGCAGTGCTAGAGATCCTGGGCTCGACTACGAGCAGTACTTC. Its translation: CSARDPGLDYEQYF.

In this sample, this clonotype turned up once. Since a much larger clone is just one base distant, this may be a read error. The V call is TRBV12-3 or TRBV12-4, the J call TRBJ2-2; unclear D gene. The CDR3 has 15 residues. V gave up 5 bases and J gave up 1 base, with 11 bases separating them. The CDR3 sequence: CASSVSQGNTGELFF. For the CDR3, the DNA is TGTGCCAGCAGTGTGTCCCAAGGGAACACCGGGGAGCTGTTTTTT.

The V call is TRBV5-1, the J call TRBJ1-6, with a tentative D call TRBD1 (5 bases). The length of the CDR3 is 14 residues. Trimming took off 0 bases at V and 10 bases at J, with 11 bases between the two ends. Germline V gene data show CDR1 as SGHRS and CDR2 as YFSETQ. This chain's CDR3 is CASSLEWGLSPLHF. The CDR3 coding sequence is TGCGCCAGCAGCTTGGAATGGGGACTGTCACCCCTCCACTTT.